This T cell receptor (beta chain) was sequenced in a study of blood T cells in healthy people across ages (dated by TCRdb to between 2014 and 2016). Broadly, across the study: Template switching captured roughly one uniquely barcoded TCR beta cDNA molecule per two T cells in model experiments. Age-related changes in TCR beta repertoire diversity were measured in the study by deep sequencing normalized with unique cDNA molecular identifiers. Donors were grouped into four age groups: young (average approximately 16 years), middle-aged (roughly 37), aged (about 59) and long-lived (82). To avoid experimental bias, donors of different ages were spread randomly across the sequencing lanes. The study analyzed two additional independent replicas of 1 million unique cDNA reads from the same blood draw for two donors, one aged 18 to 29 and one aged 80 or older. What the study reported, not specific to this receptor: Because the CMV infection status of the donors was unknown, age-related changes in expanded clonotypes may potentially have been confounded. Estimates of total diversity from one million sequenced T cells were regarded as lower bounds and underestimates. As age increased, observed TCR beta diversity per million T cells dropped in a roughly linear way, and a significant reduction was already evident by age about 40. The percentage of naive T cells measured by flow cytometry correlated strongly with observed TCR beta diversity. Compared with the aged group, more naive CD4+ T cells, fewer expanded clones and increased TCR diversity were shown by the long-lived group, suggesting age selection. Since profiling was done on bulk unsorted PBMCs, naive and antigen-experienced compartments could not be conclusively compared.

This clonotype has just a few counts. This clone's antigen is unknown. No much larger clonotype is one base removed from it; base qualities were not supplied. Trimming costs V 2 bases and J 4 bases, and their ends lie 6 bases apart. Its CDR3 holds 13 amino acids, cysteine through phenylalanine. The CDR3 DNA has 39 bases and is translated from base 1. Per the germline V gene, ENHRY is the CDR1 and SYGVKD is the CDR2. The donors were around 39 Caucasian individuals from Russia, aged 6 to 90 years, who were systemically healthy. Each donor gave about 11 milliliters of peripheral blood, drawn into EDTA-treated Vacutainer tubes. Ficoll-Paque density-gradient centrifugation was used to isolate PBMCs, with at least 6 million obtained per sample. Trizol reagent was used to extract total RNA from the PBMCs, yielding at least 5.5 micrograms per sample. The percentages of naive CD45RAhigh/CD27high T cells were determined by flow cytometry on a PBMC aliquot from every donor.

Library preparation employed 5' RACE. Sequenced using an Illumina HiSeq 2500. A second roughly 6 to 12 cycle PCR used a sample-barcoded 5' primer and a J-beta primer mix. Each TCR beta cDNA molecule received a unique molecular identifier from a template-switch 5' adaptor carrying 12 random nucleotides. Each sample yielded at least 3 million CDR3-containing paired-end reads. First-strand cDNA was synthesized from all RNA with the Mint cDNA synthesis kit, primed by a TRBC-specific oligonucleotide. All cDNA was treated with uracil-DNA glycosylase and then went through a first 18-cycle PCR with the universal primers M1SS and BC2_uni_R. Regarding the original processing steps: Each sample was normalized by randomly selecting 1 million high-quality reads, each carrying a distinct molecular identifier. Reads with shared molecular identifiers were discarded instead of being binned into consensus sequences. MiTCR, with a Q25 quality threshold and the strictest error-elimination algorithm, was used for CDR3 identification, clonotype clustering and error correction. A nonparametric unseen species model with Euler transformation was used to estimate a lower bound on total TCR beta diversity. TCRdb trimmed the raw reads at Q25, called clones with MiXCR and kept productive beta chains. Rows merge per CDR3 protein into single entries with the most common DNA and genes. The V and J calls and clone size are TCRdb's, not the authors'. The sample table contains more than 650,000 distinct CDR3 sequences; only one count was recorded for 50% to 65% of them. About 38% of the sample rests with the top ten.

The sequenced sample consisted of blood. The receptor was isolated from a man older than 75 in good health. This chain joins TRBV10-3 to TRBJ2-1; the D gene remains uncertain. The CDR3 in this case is CAISEVGYNEQFF. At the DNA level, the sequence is TGTGCCATCAGTGAGGTGGGATACAATGAGCAGTTCTTC.